This is a list of T cell receptor beta chains from one sample in a study of blood T cell repertoires in COVID-19. TCRdb's copy holds only in-frame clones and misses some; the assay was immunoSEQ multiplex PCR. The sample contains 200,000 to 300,000 clones, approximately 82% of which appear only once. Sequencing was performed on peripheral blood. Receptors originate from a man aged 40-49 years who had recovered from COVID-19. CDR3s include the opening cysteine and the closing phenylalanine or tryptophan. A D gene is named only where the DNA matches it firmly. Clone size is shown for a subset of rows, as once, few, many or a class of expanded clone.

V	D	size	J	DNA	CDR3
TRBV10-3	TRBD2	few	TRBJ2-2	TGTGCCATCAGCGACGGGAGGGCCGACACCGGGGAGCTGTTTTTT	CAISDGRADTGELFF
TRBV10-3	TRBD1	NA	TRBJ1-2	TGTGCCATCAGTGATGGCGGGACAGGGCCAAATGGCTACACCTTC	CAISDGGTGPNGYTF
TRBV2	NA	NA	TRBJ1-1	TGTGCCAGCAGTGAAAATTTGGGGGCCGGGAACACTGAAGCTTTCTTT	CASSENLGAGNTEAFF
TRBV20-1	NA	NA	TRBJ2-1	TGCAGTGCTAGTTCCCTGATCGGGGAGCAGTTCTTC	CSASSLIGEQFF
TRBV10-3	TRBD2	NA	TRBJ2-3	TGTGCCATCAGTGAAGGACTAGCGGGAGGGCCCGGGGCAGATACGCAGTATTTT	CAISEGLAGGPGADTQYF
TRBV5-1	TRBD1	NA	TRBJ1-4	TGCGCCAGCAGAGCGGGACAGGGTGACGAAAAACTGTTTTTT	CASRAGQGDEKLFF
TRBV6-4	NA	NA	TRBJ2-3	TGTGCCAGCAGCCAGGGACTTAGCACAGATACGCAGTATTTT	CASSQGLSTDTQYF
TRBV13	TRBD1	NA	TRBJ1-1	TGTGCCAGCAGCGTGTCCGGTGGAGACAGGGGGCCGAGCACTGAAGCTTTCTTT	CASSVSGGDRGPSTEAFF
TRBV7-6	TRBD2	NA	TRBJ2-3	TGTGCCAGCAGCTTCCTAAGCGGGAACACAGATACGCAGTATTTT	CASSFLSGNTDTQYF
TRBV6-6	NA	NA	TRBJ2-5	TGTGCCAGCAGTTTATGGACAGCTCAAGAGACCCAGTACTTC	CASSLWTAQETQYF
TRBV21-1	NA	NA	TRBJ2-5	TGTGCCAGCAGCACCCTAGCGGGAGGACCGTACCAAGAGACCCAGTACTTC	CASSTLAGGPYQETQYF
TRBV11-2	TRBD1	NA	TRBJ2-7	TGTGCCAGCAGCCCGCAAAGAACGACAGGGAACGAGCAGTACTTC	CASSPQRTTGNEQYF
TRBV27	TRBD1	NA	TRBJ2-7	TGTGCCAGCAATGAACGGGGACAGGGCTCCTACGAGCAGTACTTC	CASNERGQGSYEQYF
TRBV4-1	TRBD1	NA	TRBJ2-2	TGCGCCAGCAGCCAGCATTCCGGACAGGGGGCTTCCGGGGAGCTGTTTTTT	CASSQHSGQGASGELFF
TRBV30	TRBD1	NA	TRBJ2-1	TGTGCCTGGGCAGGGGGCGAAGAGCAGTTCTTC	CAWAGGEEQFF
TRBV18	NA	NA	TRBJ2-2	TGTGCCAGCTCACCAGGCGGGACTAACACCGGGGAGCTGTTTTTT	CASSPGGTNTGELFF
TRBV3-1/TRBV3-2	TRBD2	few	TRBJ2-1	TGTGCCAGCAGCCCCCAAAGGACTAGCTCCTACAATGAGCAGTTCTTC	CASSPQRTSSYNEQFF
TRBV4-3	NA	NA	TRBJ1-1	TGCGCCAGCAGCTCGACAGCGAACACTGAAGCTTTCTTT	CASSSTANTEAFF
TRBV5-4	TRBD1	NA	TRBJ1-1	TGTGCCAGCAGCTTGGATGCAGGGGGGTTTGGAGCTTTCTTT	CASSLDAGGFGAFF
TRBV5-1	NA	NA	TRBJ1-3	TGCGCCAGCAGCTTTGGGGGGAGCGGCTCTGGAAACACCATATATTTT	CASSFGGSGSGNTIYF
TRBV12-3/TRBV12-4	NA	NA	TRBJ1-1	TGTGCCAGCACTAGACAGACGAACACTGAAGCTTTCTTT	CASTRQTNTEAFF
TRBV12-3/TRBV12-4	NA	NA	TRBJ2-7	TGTGCCAGCAGACGCCGCGGGAAGAACGAGCAGTACTTC	CASRRRGKNEQYF
TRBV9	NA	NA	TRBJ2-1	TGTGCCAGCAGCGTAGGGTTCGGCAATGAGCAGTTCTTC	CASSVGFGNEQFF
TRBV6-5	NA	NA	TRBJ1-4	TGTGCCAGCAGCGACTACTCGGGCTCTGAAAAACTGTTTTTT	CASSDYSGSEKLFF
TRBV29-1	NA	NA	TRBJ1-1	TGCAGCGTTGTGCAGGTAACGGCTTTCTTT	CSVVQVTAFF
TRBV7-9	TRBD2	NA	TRBJ2-1	TGTGCCAGCAGCTTAGACTTAGGACTAGCGGCGAACGAGCAGTTCTTC	CASSLDLGLAANEQFF
TRBV5-8	TRBD2	NA	TRBJ2-2	TGTGCCAGCCCGCCGGCGGGAGGGCCCAGGGACACCGGGGAGCTGTTTTTT	CASPPAGGPRDTGELFF
TRBV9	TRBD1	NA	TRBJ1-6	TGTGCCAGCAGCGTACGAAGGTGGGACAGGGAGGCTCCACCCCTCCACTTT	CASSVRRWDREAPPLHF
TRBV19	NA	NA	TRBJ1-3	TGTGCCAGTATCGGGACTCAGGAAATGGGAAACACCATATATTTT	CASIGTQEMGNTIYF
TRBV10-2	TRBD2	NA	TRBJ2-7	TGCGCCAGCTCCCATAGCGGGAGGGCATACGAGCAGTACTTC	CASSHSGRAYEQYF
TRBV19	NA	NA	TRBJ1-1	TGTGCCAGTAGTATAAGTGGAGTGAACACTGAAGCTTTCTTT	CASSISGVNTEAFF
TRBV7-9	NA	once	TRBJ2-5	TGTGCCAGCAGCCTCACAGGGAGGGGAGAGACCCAGTACTTC	CASSLTGRGETQYF
TRBV7-2	TRBD2	NA	TRBJ2-1	TGTGCCAGCAGCTTAGCGGCTCTAGGCCCGGGGGGCTCCTACAATGAGCAGTTCTTC	CASSLAALGPGGSYNEQFF
TRBV20-1	TRBD2	NA	TRBJ2-7	TGCAGTGCTAGTCGGCTAGCGGTCTCCTACGAGCAGTACTTC	CSASRLAVSYEQYF
TRBV6-5	NA	NA	TRBJ1-5	TGTGCCAGCAGCCCCTCCACGGGGGGCAATCAGCCCCAGCATTTT	CASSPSTGGNQPQHF
TRBV7-2	TRBD2	NA	TRBJ2-2	TGTGCCAGCAGCCCCGGGACTAGTATAGGGGAGCTGTTTTTT	CASSPGTSIGELFF
TRBV24-1	NA	many	TRBJ1-2	TGTGCCACCAGTGATTCCGCCGGCTATGGCTACACCTTC	CATSDSAGYGYTF
TRBV10-3	NA	NA	TRBJ1-3	TGTGCCATCAGGGACGGGACAACCTCTGGAAACACCATATATTTT	CAIRDGTTSGNTIYF
TRBV5-1	NA	NA	TRBJ1-6	TGCGCCAGCAGGGAGACGAGGAATTCACCCCTCCACTTT	CASRETRNSPLHF
TRBV5-4	NA	NA	TRBJ1-2	TGTGCCAGCAGCTTTTTTGTACAGGGCAGTCGTGGCTACACCTTC	CASSFFVQGSRGYTF
TRBV10-3	TRBD1	NA	TRBJ2-7	TGTGCCATCAGTGAGTCAAGCCTGGGACAGGGGCTCCACGAGCAGTACTTC	CAISESSLGQGLHEQYF
TRBV11-2	NA	NA	TRBJ2-3	TGTGCCAGCAGCTTAGATTGGCAGGGCACAGATACGCAGTATTTT	CASSLDWQGTDTQYF
TRBV19	TRBD1	NA	TRBJ1-2	TGTGCCAGTAGGGCCGAGGACAGGGTCAATGGCTACACCTTC	CASRAEDRVNGYTF
TRBV11-2	NA	NA	TRBJ1-6	TGTGCCAGCAGCTTAGGAGTTCCCTCCCAATCACCCCTCCACTTT	CASSLGVPSQSPLHF
TRBV5-1	NA	NA	TRBJ2-1	TGCGCCAGCACATGGGGAGGTACGAATGAGCAGTTCTTC	CASTWGGTNEQFF
TRBV6-1	TRBD1	NA	TRBJ2-3	TGTGCCAGCAGTGAAGCCGGACAGGTCACAGATACGCAGTATTTT	CASSEAGQVTDTQYF
TRBV10-3	NA	NA	TRBJ1-1	TGTGCCATCAGTGAGTCGGGCCCGAACACTGAAGCTTTCTTT	CAISESGPNTEAFF
TRBV5-4	NA	NA	TRBJ2-7	TGTGCCAGCAGCTGGAGCTCGGGAAACGAGCAGTACTTC	CASSWSSGNEQYF
TRBV4-3	NA	NA	TRBJ2-7	TGCGCCAGCAGCCAAGAATTTTGGGGAGGCTACGAGCAGTACTTC	CASSQEFWGGYEQYF
TRBV18	NA	NA	TRBJ2-3	TGTGCCAGCTCACCTAGTCCCCGGGATCCTACAGATACGCAGTATTTT	CASSPSPRDPTDTQYF
TRBV7-2	TRBD1	NA	TRBJ2-4	TGTGCCAGCAGCCCGGGACAGTTGGCCAAAAACATTCAGTACTTC	CASSPGQLAKNIQYF
TRBV27	NA	once	TRBJ1-1	TGTGCCAGCAGTTTATCGATTCTGGGCGTTGAAGCTTTCTTT	CASSLSILGVEAFF
TRBV5-1	NA	NA	TRBJ2-5	TGCGCCAGCAGCGTACAGAGCTCAGAGACCCAGTACTTC	CASSVQSSETQYF
TRBV30	NA	once	TRBJ1-2	TGTGCCTGGAGTGTAAGGGGGGGCTATGGCTACACCTTC	CAWSVRGGYGYTF
TRBV27	NA	NA	TRBJ1-1	TGTGCCAGCAGTTTCGGGGCTGAAGCTTTCTTT	CASSFGAEAFF
TRBV3-1/TRBV3-2	TRBD2	NA	TRBJ2-1	TGTGCCAGCAGCCAAAATAGCGGGGGTGACAATGAGCAGTTCTTC	CASSQNSGGDNEQFF
TRBV3-1/TRBV3-2	NA	NA	TRBJ2-7	TGTGCCAGCAGCCATGAGGAGCAGTACTTC	CASSHEEQYF
TRBV6-1	TRBD1	NA	TRBJ1-2	TGTGCCAGCAGTGAGGACGGGACAGGGACCTATGGCTACACCTTC	CASSEDGTGTYGYTF
TRBV12-3/TRBV12-4	NA	once	TRBJ1-5	TGTGCCAGCAGTTTACCGAGGCAGCCCCAGCATTTT	CASSLPRQPQHF